A selection of T cell receptor beta chains follows, all from one sample in a study of CD4 and CD8 cells across lung adenocarcinoma regions. TCRdb re-analysed the PCR reads in MiXCR, keeping a single row per CDR3 protein. The data show 15,000 or so distinct CDR3 sequences, approximately 43% seen once. Sample: CD4+ T cells from the center of a lung tumor. These receptors were collected from a male donor with lung adenocarcinoma. The CD4 and CD8 labels of this study may be unreliable. CDR3s include the opening cysteine and the closing phenylalanine or tryptophan. Some rows have no size entry. The others give once, few or many, or a class for an expanded clone.

v_call clone_size cdr3_aa
TRBV6-5 medium-sized CASSYGQETQYF
TRBV4-2 NA CASSSRDTKNTGELFF
TRBV6-2/TRBV6-3 NA CASAGSGTDTQYF
TRBV10-3 NA CAISESLTSGYNEQFF
TRBV12-3/TRBV12-4 NA CASSWTGETQYF
TRBV18 NA CASSPAALYEQYF
TRBV6-4 NA CASSVLAGVEQFF
TRBV6-1 NA CASKQGQAASTGAQYF
TRBV11-2 NA CASSLGGSDEQYF
TRBV4-2 NA CASSQVKGGDTEAFF